This passage covers 4 T cell receptor beta chains from one sample sequenced in a study of T-cell reconstitution after alpha-beta-depleted transplantation in children. Unique molecular identifiers were built into the TCRbeta library. TCRdb re-called the PCR reads through MiXCR, storing one row per CDR3 protein. The table records some 530,000 distinct CDR3 sequences, 9.5% to 15% of them present only once. The sequencing used PBMCs from the stem cell graft donor, collected from the stem cell graft. These receptors were obtained from a human donor who donated a stem cell graft to a child with combined immunodeficiency.

This clonotype was counted only a few times. The rearrangement uses TRBV23-1 and TRBJ2-3; 11 bases align to TRBD2. TRBV23-1 is an open reading frame, and its role is uncertain. Trimming removed 3 bases from V and 1 base from J; junction bases left unmatched: 12. This CDR3 region has 19 residues. The CDR3 region is CASSQSGLAATRGTDTQYF. The CDR3 nucleotides are TGCGCCAGCAGTCAGTCGGGACTAGCGGCCACCCGGGGCACAGATACGCAGTATTTT.

V usage is TRBV30 and J usage is TRBJ2-1; D gene ambiguous. V was pared by 4 bases and J by 7 bases, with 20 bases between. The germline V gene encodes CDR1 GTSNPN and CDR2 SVGIG (reference sequence). The CDR3 covers 15 residues. The CDR3 is CAWIRDMGVENEQFF. CDR3 sequence (DNA): TGTGCCTGGATCCGCGACATGGGTGTGGAAAATGAGCAGTTCTTC.

This clonotype was detected only a few times. The V and J genes are TRBV20-1 and TRBJ2-7; D might be TRBD2 (7 bases). The germline V gene has CDR1 DFQATT and CDR2 SNEGSKA (reference sequence). This CDR3 comprises 12 residues. The CDR3 region has the DNA TGCAGCTTCCGTGGGGGGGCCGACGAGCAGTACTTC. Translated: CSFRGGADEQYF.

This clonotype was observed many times. The chain combines TRBV29-1 with TRBJ2-7, with 10 bases aligning to TRBD1. The ends lost 4 bases at V and 4 bases at J; junction bases unmatched: 4. This CDR3 is built from 13 residues. Germline CDR1 is SQVTM and CDR2 is ANQGSEA. This CDR3 is CSVVGQGGYEQYF. The CDR3, as DNA: TGCAGCGTTGTTGGACAGGGGGGATACGAGCAGTACTTC.